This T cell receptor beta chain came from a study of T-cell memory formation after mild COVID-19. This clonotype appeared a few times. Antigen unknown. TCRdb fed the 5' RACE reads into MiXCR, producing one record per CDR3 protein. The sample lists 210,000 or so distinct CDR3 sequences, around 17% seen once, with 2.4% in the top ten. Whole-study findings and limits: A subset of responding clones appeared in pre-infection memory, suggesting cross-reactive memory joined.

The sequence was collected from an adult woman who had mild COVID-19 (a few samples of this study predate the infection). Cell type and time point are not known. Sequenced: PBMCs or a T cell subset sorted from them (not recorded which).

CDR3 nucleotide sequence: TGCAGCGTTGAAGACTGGGACAGGGGCTATGGCTACACCTTC. This sequence encodes CSVEDWDRGYGYTF. The chain is built from TRBV29-1 and TRBJ1-2, with 10 bases lining up with TRBD1. Looked up from germline, CDR1 is SQVTM and CDR2 is ANQGSEA. The CDR3 has 14 residues. V trimming: 0 bases; J trimming: 4 bases; junction bases outside the gene matches: 2.